The 28 T cell receptor beta chains listed next were all sequenced from one sample in a study of CD8+ T cells in alopecia areata. Investigators isolated RNA and reverse transcribed it into cDNA to act as the sequencing template. Using immunoSEQ multiplex PCR, the repertoire was profiled, and TCRdb retains in-frame clones only, with some absent. The repertoire holds about 23,000 clones, with around 50% as singletons. Sequencing was done on a sample of NKG2D-high CD8+ T cells sorted from blood. The receptors derive from a human donor with alopecia areata.

The chain links TRBV4-1 to TRBJ1-3; the D is unclear. V lost 2 bases and J 4 bases, leaving 9 bases between the germline ends. Germline-derived CDR1 and CDR2 are MGHRA and YSYEKL. The CDR3 runs 14 residues. This CDR3 reads CASSQFVPGNTIYF. DNA for the CDR3: TGCGCCAGCAGCCAATTTGTTCCCGGAAACACCATATATTTT.

This clone occurred once. This chain links TRBV28 with TRBJ2-7, with D perhaps TRBD1 (6 bases). Deletions cut 3 bases from V and 0 bases from J, with 9 bases between. This CDR3 has 14 residues. CDR1 is MDHEN and CDR2 is SYDVKM in the germline V gene. CDR3 region: CASSFRGFSYEQYF. CDR3 coding DNA: TGTGCCAGCAGTTTCAGGGGCTTCTCCTACGAGCAGTACTTC. The variable domain in full, completed from reference TRBV28 and TRBJ2-7, reads DVKVTQSSRYLVKRTGEKVFLECVQDMDHENMFWYRQDPGLGLRLIYFSYDVKMKEKGDIPEGYSVSREKKERFSLILESASTNQTSMYLCASSFRGFSYEQYFGPGTRLTVT.

V gene TRBV13 combines with J gene TRBJ2-5; unclear D gene. The CDR3 loop spans 11 amino acids. The V end lost 1 base, the J end lost 5 bases, and 2 bases lay between the germline ends. Germline V CDR1 and CDR2: PRHDT, FYEKMQ (reference sequence). This CDR3 is CASSLVETQYF. The CDR3 bases are TGTGCCAGCAGCTTAGTTGAGACCCAGTACTTC.

This CDR3 is CASSLNGRGNYEQYF. CDR3 bases: TGTGCCAGCAGTTTAAACGGGCGGGGAAACTACGAGCAGTACTTC. The chain recombines TRBV27 with TRBJ2-7, with a weak D call TRBD2 (6 bases). V was shortened by 2 bases and J by 3 bases, with 14 bases between the two germline ends. CDR3 length: 15 amino acids. CDR1 MNHEY and CDR2 SMNVEV come from the germline V gene (reference sequence).

The V and J genes are TRBV7-3 and TRBJ2-3; D is tentatively TRBD1 or TRBD2 (5 bases each). The V end lost 4 bases, the J end lost 10 bases, and 15 bases lay between the germline ends. The CDR3 extends over 13 amino acids. CDR1 and CDR2 from the germline V gene are SGHTA and FQGTGA. DNA of the CDR3: TGTGCCAGCAGCTATCCGGGGACCGAGGCGCAGTATTTT. Amino acid sequence: CASSYPGTEAQYF.

The chain employs TRBV19 and TRBJ1-5; possible D gene TRBD1, 6 bases. Germline V CDR1 and CDR2: LNHDA, SQIVND (reference sequence). With 10 bases removed from V and 5 bases from J, the gap between germline ends came to 21 bases. The CDR3 extends over 15 amino acids. This CDR3 is CATAGSRGSYQPQHF. The CDR3 nucleotides read TGTGCCACTGCAGGGTCCAGGGGTTCTTATCAGCCCCAGCATTTT. Variable domain in full (rest from reference TRBV19 and TRBJ1-5): DGGITQSPKYLFRKEGQNVTLSCEQNLNHDAMYWYRQDPGQGLRLIYYSQIVNDFQKGDIAEGYSVSREKKESFPLTVTSAQKNPTAFYLCATAGSRGSYQPQHFGDGTRLSIL.

CDR3 residues: CASSLVIWPANYGYTF. CDR3 DNA sequence: TGTGCCAGCAGCTTAGTTATTTGGCCGGCAAACTATGGCTACACCTTC. The chain employs TRBV7-9 and TRBJ1-2; D unclear. CDR3 length: 16 residues. Trimming took 1 base from V and 2 from J, leaving 14 bases between them. Germline V lookup: CDR1 SEHNR, CDR2 FQNEAQ (reference sequence).

This chain links TRBV19 with TRBJ2-5, with D possibly matching TRBD2 (5 bases). The CDR3 consists of 13 residues. CDR1 and CDR2 (germline): LNHDA, SQIVND (reference sequence). The V gene lost 5 bases and the J gene lost 5 bases, with 12 bases spanning the gap. The CDR3 region has the DNA TGTGCCAGTAGTGCGGGCCTCGGGGAGACCCAGTACTTC. This translates into CASSAGLGETQYF.

The rearrangement joins TRBV4-1 to TRBJ1-2, with D possibly TRBD1 on 5 matching bases. Trimming shortened V by 5 bases and J by 0 bases, and 19 bases separated the two germline ends. Germline V CDR1 and CDR2: MGHRA, YSYEKL. CDR3 length: 17 amino acids. CDR3 nucleotides: TGCGCCAGCAGCTCCACCGGGACGGAACTCCCTAACTATGGCTACACCTTC. Its protein product is CASSSTGTELPNYGYTF.

V is TRBV27 and J is TRBJ2-7; the D gene could be TRBD1 or TRBD2 (5 bases each). There are 18 residues in the CDR3. Trimming removed 6 bases at V and 0 bases at J, with 24 bases between. The germline CDR1 and CDR2 sequences are MNHEY and SMNVEV (reference sequence). The CDR3 loop reads CASSQFPSRDRSSYEQYF. In DNA, the CDR3 is TGTGCCAGCAGCCAATTCCCCTCCCGGGACCGAAGCTCCTACGAGCAGTACTTC.

The table lists this clone with a few counts. CDR3 amino acids: CASSSGPDRYTF. In DNA form, the CDR3 reads TGTGCCAGCAGTTCAGGGCCTGATCGCTACACCTTC. The V and J genes are TRBV27 and TRBJ1-2, with D maybe TRBD1 (5 bases). The CDR3 is 12 amino acids. CDR1 MNHEY and CDR2 SMNVEV come from the germline V gene (reference sequence). Trimming took 4 bases from V and 9 from J, leaving 12 bases between them.

This clone was seen only a few times. The CDR3 protein is CASSTGSNQPQHF. The CDR3 DNA reads TGTGCCAGCAGTACAGGGAGCAATCAGCCCCAGCATTTT. The rearrangement uses TRBV6-5 and TRBJ1-5, with D possibly TRBD1 on 6 matching bases. Germline V CDR1 and CDR2: MNHEY, SVGAGI. CDR3 length: 13 residues. V was clipped by 5 bases and J by 1 base, with 6 bases between them.

This clone was counted between two and nine times. The chain is built from TRBV7-8 and TRBJ2-7; tentatively, D is TRBD2 (5 bases). The CDR3 totals 14 residues. Germline V gives CDR1 SGHVS, CDR2 FQNEAQ. The ends were cut back, 6 bases at V and 6 bases at J, with 18 bases in the middle. The CDR3 protein is CASRKPGIPCEQYF. The CDR3 nucleotides are TGTGCCAGCAGGAAACCGGGAATTCCCTGCGAGCAGTACTTC.

This clone appeared a single time. The chain uses TRBV27 and TRBJ2-7; 11 bases align to TRBD1. This CDR3 has 15 amino acids. The germline V gene encodes CDR1 MNHEY and CDR2 SMNVEV (reference sequence). V lost 2 bases to trimming and J lost 3 bases; unmatched junction nucleotides: 3. The CDR3 DNA reads as TGTGCCAGCAGTTTACTGGGACAGGGGGGCTACGAGCAGTACTTC. It is translated as CASSLLGQGGYEQYF.

V and J are TRBV30 and TRBJ2-7; 11 bases match TRBD2. Trimming at V came to 3 bases and at J to 3 bases, leaving 4 bases not matched to a gene. Germline CDR1 is GTSNPN and CDR2 is SVGIG (reference sequence). The CDR3 length is 14 residues. The CDR3, as DNA: TGTGCCTGGAGCGGGACTAGCGGAAACTACGAGCAGTACTTC. It is translated as CAWSGTSGNYEQYF.

This clone showed up many times. V gene TRBV4-1 combines with J gene TRBJ2-2, with 9 bases lining up with TRBD2. This CDR3 region has 17 residues. The J segment lost 4 bases and the V segment lost 8 bases, leaving 14 bases of the junction unmatched. Germline V CDR1 and CDR2: MGHRA, YSYEKL. DNA of the CDR3: TGCGCCAGCGCCTCGCAACATAGCGGGAGTTCCACCGGGGAGCTGTTTTTT. This translates into CASASQHSGSSTGELFF.

This clone has more than one count but fewer than ten. The chain recombines TRBV9 with TRBJ2-2, with D hard to call. This CDR3 is 16 amino acids long. Looked up from germline, CDR1 is SGDLS and CDR2 is YYNGEE. V lost 0 bases to trimming and J lost 8 bases, with 17 bases between them. In DNA, the CDR3 is TGTGCCAGCAGCGTAGATGCGCTGGACCCCCCGGGGGAGCTGTTTTTT. Protein: CASSVDALDPPGELFF.

The CDR3 is CASSRTPGEQYF. CDR3 sequence (DNA): TGTGCCAGCAGCCGGACCCCGGGCGAGCAGTACTTC. The gene calls are TRBV27 and TRBJ2-7; D is unclear. This CDR3 region has 12 residues. CDR1 is MNHEY, CDR2 SMNVEV, per germline (reference sequence). Trimming removed 6 bases at V and 6 bases at J, with 12 bases between.

This clone appeared once. CDR3 loop: CASSLTGTGPYEQYF. In DNA form, the CDR3 reads TGTGCCAGCAGCTTAACCGGGACAGGACCCTACGAGCAGTACTTC. V is TRBV7-3 and J is TRBJ2-7; 8 bases fit TRBD1. Germline V gene sequence: CDR1 SGHTA, CDR2 FQGTGA. With V trimmed by 0 bases and J by 2 bases, 3 bases remained unmatched. CDR3 size: 15 residues.

The rearrangement joins TRBV19 to TRBJ2-1, with D possibly being TRBD2 (7 bases). CDR3 length equals 17 residues. CDR1 LNHDA and CDR2 SQIVND come from the germline V gene (reference sequence). Trimming removed 5 bases at V and 5 bases at J, with 22 bases between. The CDR3, as DNA: TGTGCCAGTAGTGCTAGCGGAGGGGGATCGTCCAACAATGAGCAGTTCTTC. This encodes CASSASGGGSSNNEQFF.

This clone was seen a handful of times. The chain combines TRBV28 with TRBJ1-3; D call uncertain. Trimming shortened V by 4 bases and J by 1 base, and 8 bases separated the two germline ends. Germline lookup yields CDR1 MDHEN and CDR2 SYDVKM. This CDR3 has 14 amino acids. The CDR3 protein is CASSSGESGNTIYF. The CDR3, as DNA: TGTGCCAGCAGTTCGGGAGAGTCTGGAAACACCATATATTTT.

The chain is built from TRBV13 and TRBJ2-1; D may be TRBD2 (6 bases). V dropped 6 bases and J dropped 6 bases, with 12 bases sitting between them. This CDR3 spans 13 amino acids. Germline V gives CDR1 PRHDT, CDR2 FYEKMQ (reference sequence). The CDR3 reads CASRTGSLNEQFF. The CDR3 DNA sequence: TGTGCCAGCAGGACCGGGAGTCTCAATGAGCAGTTCTTC. The complete variable domain, with remaining parts taken from reference TRBV13 and TRBJ2-1, reads AAGVIQSPRHLIKEKRETATLKCYPIPRHDTVYWYQQGPGQDPQFLISFYEKMQSDKGSIPDRFSAQQFSDYHSELNMSSLELGDSALYFCASRTGSLNEQFFGPGTRLTVL.

CDR3 amino acids: CASSPWTAYNEQFF. The CDR3 bases are TGTGCCAGCAGCCCCTGGACAGCCTACAATGAGCAGTTCTTC. This sequence joins TRBV14 and TRBJ2-1; D is perhaps TRBD1 (6 bases). CDR3 length: 14 amino acids. From germline, CDR1 is SGHDN and CDR2 FVKESK. The V end lost 4 bases, the J end lost 2 bases, and 9 bases lay between the germline ends.

The V gene is TRBV27, the J gene TRBJ2-2; 9 positions match TRBD2. J gave up 6 bases and V 2 bases, and 4 bases lay outside the gene matches. This CDR3 region has 15 residues. In germline, CDR1 is MNHEY, CDR2 SMNVEV (reference sequence). The CDR3 nucleotides read TGTGCCAGCAGTTTAGTAGCGGGAGCGCCCGGGGAGCTGTTTTTT. Amino acid sequence: CASSLVAGAPGELFF.

This clone was detected only a few times. V usage is TRBV28 and J usage is TRBJ1-1, with D maybe TRBD1 (5 bases). Per germline, CDR1 MDHEN and CDR2 SYDVKM. CDR3 length: 11 residues. V lost 6 bases and J 11 bases, leaving 13 bases between the germline ends. The DNA of the CDR3 is TGTGCCAGCAGCATAGGGGTTCTTGCTTTCTTT. Protein product: CASSIGVLAFF.

This clone has only a few counts. The gene calls are TRBV7-9 and TRBJ2-7; no definite D call. The CDR3 has 11 residues. Trimming pared 5 bases from V and 3 bases from J, leaving 5 bases between. From germline, CDR1 is SEHNR and CDR2 FQNEAQ (reference sequence). The CDR3 sequence is CASSVYYEQYF. The DNA for the CDR3 is TGTGCCAGCAGCGTTTACTACGAGCAGTACTTC.

The CDR3 nucleotides read TGTGCCAGCAGCTTAGGAGACGTCCTGCTGTTGAATGAGCAGTTCTTC. Translated: CASSLGDVLLLNEQFF. The genes are TRBV7-8 and TRBJ2-1; the D is unclear. The ends were cut back, 1 base at V and 7 bases at J, with 17 bases in the middle. The V gene's germline CDR1 is SGHVS and CDR2 FQNEAQ. The CDR3 is 16 residues long.

The genes are TRBV7-8 and TRBJ2-1, with TRBD1 matching 12 bases. Germline CDR1 reads SGHVS; CDR2 reads FQNEAQ. This CDR3 region has 15 residues. V lost 4 bases, J lost 13 bases, and 11 bases stayed unmatched. CDR3 DNA: TGTGCCAGCAGCTCCCGGGACAGGGGGCCTGTGGGACAGTTCTTC. Amino acids: CASSSRDRGPVGQFF.